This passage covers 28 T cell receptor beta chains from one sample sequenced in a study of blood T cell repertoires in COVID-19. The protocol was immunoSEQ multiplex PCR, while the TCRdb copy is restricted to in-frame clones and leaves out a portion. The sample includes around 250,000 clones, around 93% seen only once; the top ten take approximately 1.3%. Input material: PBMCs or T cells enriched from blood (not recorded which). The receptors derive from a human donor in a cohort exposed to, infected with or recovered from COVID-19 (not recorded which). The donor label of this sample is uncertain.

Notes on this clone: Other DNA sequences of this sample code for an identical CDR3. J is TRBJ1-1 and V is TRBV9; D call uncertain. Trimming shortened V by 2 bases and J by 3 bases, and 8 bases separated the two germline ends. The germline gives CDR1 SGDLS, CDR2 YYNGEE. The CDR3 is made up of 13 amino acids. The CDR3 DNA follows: TGTGCCAGCAGCGTTGCCGGGGACACTGAAGCTTTCTTT. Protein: CASSVAGDTEAFF. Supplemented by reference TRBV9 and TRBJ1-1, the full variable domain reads DSGVTQTPKHLITATGQRVTLRCSPRSGDLSVYWYQQSLDQGLQFLIQYYNGEERAKGNILERFSAQQFPDLHSELNLSSLELGDSALYFCASSVAGDTEAFFGQGTRLTVV.

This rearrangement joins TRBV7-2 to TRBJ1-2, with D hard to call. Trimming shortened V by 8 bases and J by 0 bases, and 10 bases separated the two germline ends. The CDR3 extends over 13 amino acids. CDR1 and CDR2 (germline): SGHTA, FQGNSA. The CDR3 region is CASLGSSNYGYTF. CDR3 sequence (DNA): TGTGCCAGCCTGGGCAGTTCTAACTATGGCTACACCTTC. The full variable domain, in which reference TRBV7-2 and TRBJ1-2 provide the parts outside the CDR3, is GAGVSQSPSNKVTEKGKDVELRCDPISGHTALYWYRQSLGQGLEFLIYFQGNSAPDKSGLPSDRFSAERTGGSVSTLTIQRTQQEDSAVYLCASLGSSNYGYTFGSGTRLTVV.

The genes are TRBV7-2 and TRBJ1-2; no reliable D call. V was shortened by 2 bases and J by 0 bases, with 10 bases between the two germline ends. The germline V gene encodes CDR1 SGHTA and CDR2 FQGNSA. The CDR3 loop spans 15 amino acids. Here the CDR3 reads CASSLLKTPNYGYTF. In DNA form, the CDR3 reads TGTGCCAGCAGCTTACTAAAGACACCTAACTATGGCTACACCTTC.

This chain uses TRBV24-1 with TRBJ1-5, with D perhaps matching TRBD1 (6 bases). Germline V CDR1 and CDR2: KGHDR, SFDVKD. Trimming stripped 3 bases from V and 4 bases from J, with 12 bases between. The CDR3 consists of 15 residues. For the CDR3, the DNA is TGTGCCACCAGTGATCAATCAGGACAGAATCAGCCCCAGCATTTT. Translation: CATSDQSGQNQPQHF.

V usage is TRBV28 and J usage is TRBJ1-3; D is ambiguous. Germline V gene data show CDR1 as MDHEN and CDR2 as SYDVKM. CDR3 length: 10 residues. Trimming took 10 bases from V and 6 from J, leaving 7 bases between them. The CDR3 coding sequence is TGTGCCACCGCGGAAAACACCATATATTTT. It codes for CATAENTIYF. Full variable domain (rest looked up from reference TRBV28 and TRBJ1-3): DVKVTQSSRYLVKRTGEKVFLECVQDMDHENMFWYRQDPGLGLRLIYFSYDVKMKEKGDIPEGYSVSREKKERFSLILESASTNQTSMYLCATAENTIYFGEGSWLTVV.

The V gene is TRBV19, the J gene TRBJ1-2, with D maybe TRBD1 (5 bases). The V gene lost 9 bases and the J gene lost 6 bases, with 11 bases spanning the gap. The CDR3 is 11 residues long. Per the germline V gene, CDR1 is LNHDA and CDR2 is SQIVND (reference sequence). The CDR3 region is CASDGGDGYTF. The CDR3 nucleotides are TGTGCCAGCGACGGGGGGGATGGCTACACCTTC.

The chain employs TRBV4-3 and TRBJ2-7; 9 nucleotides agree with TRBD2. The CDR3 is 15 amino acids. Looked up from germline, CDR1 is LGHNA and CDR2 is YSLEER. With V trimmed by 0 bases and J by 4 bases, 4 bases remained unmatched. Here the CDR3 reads CASSQDSSGGYEQYF. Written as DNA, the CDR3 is TGCGCCAGCAGCCAAGATTCCAGCGGGGGGTACGAGCAGTACTTC.

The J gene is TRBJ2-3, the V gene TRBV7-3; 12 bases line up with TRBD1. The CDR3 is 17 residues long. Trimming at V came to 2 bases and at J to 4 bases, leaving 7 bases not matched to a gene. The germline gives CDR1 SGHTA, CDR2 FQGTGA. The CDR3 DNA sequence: TGTGCCAGCAGCTTACGAGGCCGGGACAGGGGGCCAGATACGCAGTATTTT. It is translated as CASSLRGRDRGPDTQYF.

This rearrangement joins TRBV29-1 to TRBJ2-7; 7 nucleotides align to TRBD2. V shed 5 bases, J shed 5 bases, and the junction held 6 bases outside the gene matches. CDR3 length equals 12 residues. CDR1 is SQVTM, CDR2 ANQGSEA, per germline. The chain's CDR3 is CSVRGGDHEQYF. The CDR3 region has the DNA TGCAGCGTTAGGGGAGGGGACCACGAGCAGTACTTC.

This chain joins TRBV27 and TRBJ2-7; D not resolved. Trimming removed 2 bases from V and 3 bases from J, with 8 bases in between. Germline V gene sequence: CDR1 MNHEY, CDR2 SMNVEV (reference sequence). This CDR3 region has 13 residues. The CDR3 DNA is TGTGCCAGCAGTTTAGAACCGGGCTACGAGCAGTACTTC. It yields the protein CASSLEPGYEQYF.

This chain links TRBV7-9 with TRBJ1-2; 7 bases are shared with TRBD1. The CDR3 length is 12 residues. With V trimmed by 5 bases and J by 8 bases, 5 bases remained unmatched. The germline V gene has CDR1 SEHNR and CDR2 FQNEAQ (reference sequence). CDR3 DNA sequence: TGTGCCAGCAGCCTCGGGACAGACGGCTACACCTTC. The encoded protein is CASSLGTDGYTF.

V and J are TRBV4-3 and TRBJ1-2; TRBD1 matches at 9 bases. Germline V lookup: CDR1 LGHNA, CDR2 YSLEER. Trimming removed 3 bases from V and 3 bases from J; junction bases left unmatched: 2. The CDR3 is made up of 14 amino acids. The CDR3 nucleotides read TGCGCCAGCAGCCAGGACAGGGGTTACTATGGCTACACCTTC. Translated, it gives CASSQDRGYYGYTF.

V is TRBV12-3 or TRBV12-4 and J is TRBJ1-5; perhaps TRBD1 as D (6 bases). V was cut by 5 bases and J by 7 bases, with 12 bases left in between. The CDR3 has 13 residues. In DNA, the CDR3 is TGTGCCAGCAGTGACAGGAATTTGCAGCCCCAGCATTTT. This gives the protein CASSDRNLQPQHF.

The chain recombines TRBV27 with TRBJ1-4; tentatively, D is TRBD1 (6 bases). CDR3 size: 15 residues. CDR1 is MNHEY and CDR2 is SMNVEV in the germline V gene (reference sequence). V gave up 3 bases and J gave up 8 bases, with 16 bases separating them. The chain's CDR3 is CASSFRGHGEEKLFF. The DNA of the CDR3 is TGTGCCAGCAGTTTTAGGGGACACGGAGAAGAAAAACTGTTTTTT.

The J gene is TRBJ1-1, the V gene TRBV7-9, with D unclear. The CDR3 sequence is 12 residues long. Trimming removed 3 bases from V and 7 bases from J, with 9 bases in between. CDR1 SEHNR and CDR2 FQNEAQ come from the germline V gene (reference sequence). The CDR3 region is CASSFVSFEAFF. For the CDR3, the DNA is TGTGCCAGCAGCTTTGTTTCCTTTGAAGCTTTCTTT.

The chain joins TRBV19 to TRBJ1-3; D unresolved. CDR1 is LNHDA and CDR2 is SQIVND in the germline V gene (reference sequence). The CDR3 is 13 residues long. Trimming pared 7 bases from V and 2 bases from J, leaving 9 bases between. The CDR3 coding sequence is TGTGCCAGTACAGAGGGAGCTGGAAACACCATATATTTT. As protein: CASTEGAGNTIYF. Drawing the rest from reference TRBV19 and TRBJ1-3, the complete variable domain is DGGITQSPKYLFRKEGQNVTLSCEQNLNHDAMYWYRQDPGQGLRLIYYSQIVNDFQKGDIAEGYSVSREKKESFPLTVTSAQKNPTAFYLCASTEGAGNTIYFGEGSWLTVV.

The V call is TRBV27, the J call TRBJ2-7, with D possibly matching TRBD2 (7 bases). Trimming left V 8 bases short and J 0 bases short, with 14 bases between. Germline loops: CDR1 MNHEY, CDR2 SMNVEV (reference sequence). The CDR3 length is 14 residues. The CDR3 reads CASQKGGASYEQYF. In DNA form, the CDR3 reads TGTGCCAGCCAGAAGGGGGGGGCCTCCTACGAGCAGTACTTC.

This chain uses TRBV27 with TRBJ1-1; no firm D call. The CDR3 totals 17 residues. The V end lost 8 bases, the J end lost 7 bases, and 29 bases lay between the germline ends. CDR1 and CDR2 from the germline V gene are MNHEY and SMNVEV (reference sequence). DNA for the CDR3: TGTGCCAGCTACCTGACCCGACACAACCCTACAGAGGGTGAAGCTTTCTTT. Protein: CASYLTRHNPTEGEAFF.

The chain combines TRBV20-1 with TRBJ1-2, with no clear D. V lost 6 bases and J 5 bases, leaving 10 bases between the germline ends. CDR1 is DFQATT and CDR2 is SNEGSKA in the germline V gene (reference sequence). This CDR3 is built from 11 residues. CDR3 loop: CSAKAPYGYTF. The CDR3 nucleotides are TGCAGTGCCAAAGCCCCATATGGCTACACCTTC.

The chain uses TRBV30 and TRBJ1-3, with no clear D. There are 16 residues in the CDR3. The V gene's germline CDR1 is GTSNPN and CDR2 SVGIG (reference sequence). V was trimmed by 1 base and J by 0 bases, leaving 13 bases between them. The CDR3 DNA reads TGTGCCTGGAGTGACGACCAGCGTTTCTCTGGAAACACCATATATTTT. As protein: CAWSDDQRFSGNTIYF.

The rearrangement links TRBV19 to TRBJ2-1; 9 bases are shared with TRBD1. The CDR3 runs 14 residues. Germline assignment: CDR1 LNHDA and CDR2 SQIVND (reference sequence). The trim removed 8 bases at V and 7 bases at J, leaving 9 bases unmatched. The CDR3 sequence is CASGYTGGKNEQFF. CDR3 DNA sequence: TGTGCCAGTGGGTATACAGGGGGCAAGAATGAGCAGTTCTTC.

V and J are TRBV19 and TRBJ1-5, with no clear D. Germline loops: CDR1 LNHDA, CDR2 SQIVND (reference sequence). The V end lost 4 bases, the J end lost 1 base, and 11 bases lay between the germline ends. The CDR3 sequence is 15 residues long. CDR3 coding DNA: TGTGCCAGTAGTACCTTCGGGGTGAGCAATCAGCCCCAGCATTTT. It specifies CASSTFGVSNQPQHF.

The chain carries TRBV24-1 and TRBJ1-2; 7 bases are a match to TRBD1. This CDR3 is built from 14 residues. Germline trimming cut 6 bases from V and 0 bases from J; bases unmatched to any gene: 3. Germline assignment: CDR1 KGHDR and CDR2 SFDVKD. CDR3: CATSPGTANYGYTF. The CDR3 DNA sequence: TGTGCCACCAGTCCGGGGACAGCTAACTATGGCTACACCTTC.

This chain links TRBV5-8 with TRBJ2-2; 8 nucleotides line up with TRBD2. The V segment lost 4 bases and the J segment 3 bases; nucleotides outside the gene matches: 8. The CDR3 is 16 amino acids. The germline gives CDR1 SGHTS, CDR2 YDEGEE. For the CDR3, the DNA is TGTGCCAGCAGCCTCGGACTAGCCCGGGACACCGGGGAGCTGTTTTTT. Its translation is CASSLGLARDTGELFF.

CDR3 in amino acids: CASSQDPSDRARTGELFF. CDR3 in DNA: TGCGCCAGCAGCCAAGATCCGTCGGACAGGGCTAGAACCGGGGAGCTGTTTTTT. V is TRBV4-1 and J is TRBJ2-2; 8 nucleotides align to TRBD1. V was clipped by 0 bases and J by 5 bases; unmatched bases: 11. Germline V CDR1 and CDR2: MGHRA, YSYEKL. The CDR3 totals 18 residues.

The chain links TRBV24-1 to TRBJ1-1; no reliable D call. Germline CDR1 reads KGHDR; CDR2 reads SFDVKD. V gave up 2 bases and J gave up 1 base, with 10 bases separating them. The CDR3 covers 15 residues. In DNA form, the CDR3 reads TGTGCCACCAGTGATTCTTTAGGAGGGAACACTGAAGCTTTCTTT. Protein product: CATSDSLGGNTEAFF.

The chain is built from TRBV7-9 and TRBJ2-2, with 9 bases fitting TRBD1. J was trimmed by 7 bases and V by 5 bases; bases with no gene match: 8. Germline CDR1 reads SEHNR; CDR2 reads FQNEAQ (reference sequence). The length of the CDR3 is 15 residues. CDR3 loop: CASSAYRGQGGELFF. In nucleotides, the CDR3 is TGTGCCAGCAGCGCCTACAGGGGGCAAGGCGGGGAGCTGTTTTTT.

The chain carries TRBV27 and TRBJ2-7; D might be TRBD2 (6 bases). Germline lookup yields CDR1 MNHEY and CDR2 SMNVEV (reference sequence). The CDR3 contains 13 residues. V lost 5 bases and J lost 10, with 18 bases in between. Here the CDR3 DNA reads TGTGCCAGCAGTCCGAACGTGGGGGGTACTCAGTACTTC. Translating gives CASSPNVGGTQYF.